The clone carrying this T cell receptor (beta chain) came up once. CDR3 length equals 11 residues. With 3 bases removed from V and 11 bases from J, the gap between germline ends came to 13 bases. Germline CDR1 reads SQVTM; CDR2 reads ANQGSEA. This sample stems from a study of blood T cell repertoires in COVID-19. Some clones are missing from TCRdb's copy, which holds only in-frame ones; the method was immunoSEQ multiplex PCR. Seen here are a few hundred thousand clones, 89% observed once, and the top ten hold about an eighth. The sequence was collected from a woman in her fifties or sixties with acute or convalescent COVID-19. The specimen sequenced was peripheral blood. This chain links TRBV29-1 with TRBJ1-1, with D tentatively TRBD1 (6 bases). In nucleotides, the CDR3 is TGCAGCGTTGAGGGGGCAGGGGTGGCTTTCTTT. Protein sequence: CSVEGAGVAFF.